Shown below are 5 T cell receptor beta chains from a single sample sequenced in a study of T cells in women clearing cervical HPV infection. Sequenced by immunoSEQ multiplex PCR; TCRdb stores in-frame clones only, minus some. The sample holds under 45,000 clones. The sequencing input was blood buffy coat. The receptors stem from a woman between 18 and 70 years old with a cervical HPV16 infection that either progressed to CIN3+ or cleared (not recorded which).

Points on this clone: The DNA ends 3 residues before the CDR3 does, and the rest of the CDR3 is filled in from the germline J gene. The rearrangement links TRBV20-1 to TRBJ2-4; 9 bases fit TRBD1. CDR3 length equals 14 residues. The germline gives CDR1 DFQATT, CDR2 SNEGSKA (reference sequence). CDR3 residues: CSAKTGTGRSGQYF. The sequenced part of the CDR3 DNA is TGCAGTGCAAAGACCGGGACAGGGCGCTCGGGT.

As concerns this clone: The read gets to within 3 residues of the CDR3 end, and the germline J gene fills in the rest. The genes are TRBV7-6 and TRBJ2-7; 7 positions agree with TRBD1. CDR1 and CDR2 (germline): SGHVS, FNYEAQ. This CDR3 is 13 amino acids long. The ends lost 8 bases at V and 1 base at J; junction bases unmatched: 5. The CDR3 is CASGRDSSYEQYF. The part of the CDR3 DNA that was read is TGTGCCAGCGGCCGGGACAGTTCCTACGAG.

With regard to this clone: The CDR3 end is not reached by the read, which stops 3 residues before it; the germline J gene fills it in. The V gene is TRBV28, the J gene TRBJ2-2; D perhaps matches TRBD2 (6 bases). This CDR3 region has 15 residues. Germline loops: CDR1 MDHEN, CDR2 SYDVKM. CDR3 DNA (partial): TGTGCCAGCAGTTTAGGGTGGGGGGTCGGTTCACCG. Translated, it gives CASSLGWGVGSP. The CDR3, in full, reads CASSLGWGVGSPLFF.

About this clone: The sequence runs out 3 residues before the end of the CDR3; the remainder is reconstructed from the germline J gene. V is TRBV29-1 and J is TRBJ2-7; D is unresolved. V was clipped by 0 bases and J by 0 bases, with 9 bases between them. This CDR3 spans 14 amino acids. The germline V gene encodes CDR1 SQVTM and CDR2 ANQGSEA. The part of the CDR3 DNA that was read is TGCAGCGTTGAAGATTGGCCTCGCTCCTACGAG. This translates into CSVEDWPRSYE. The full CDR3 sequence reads CSVEDWPRSYEQYF.

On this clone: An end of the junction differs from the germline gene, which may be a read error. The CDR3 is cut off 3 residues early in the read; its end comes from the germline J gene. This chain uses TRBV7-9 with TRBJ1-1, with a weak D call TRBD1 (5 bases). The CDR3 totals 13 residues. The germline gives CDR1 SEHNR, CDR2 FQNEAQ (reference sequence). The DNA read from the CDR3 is TGTGCCAGCAGCCCTCCAGGGAACGCTGAA. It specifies CASSPPGNAE. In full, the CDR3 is CASSPPGNAEAFF.